One sample yielded the 28 T cell receptor beta chains listed below, sequenced in a study of cytomegalovirus exposure and HLA in healthy donors. Libraries were prepared by immunoSEQ multiplex PCR; TCRdb keeps only in-frame clonotypes and omits some of them. The sample shows about 150,000 clones, 82% of them seen only once. The sequenced sample consisted of PBMCs. Receptors originate from a man aged 30 to 45 in good health and CMV-seropositive.

The rearrangement joins TRBV7-6 to TRBJ1-1, with TRBD1 identical over 7 bases. The J segment lost 5 bases and the V segment lost 5 bases, leaving 5 bases of the junction unmatched. Germline-derived CDR1 and CDR2 are SGHVS and FNYEAQ. CDR3 length: 13 residues. Written as DNA, the CDR3 is TGTGCCAGCAGCCCTAGGGGGCAAACTGAAGCTTTCTTT. Amino acid sequence: CASSPRGQTEAFF.

V and J are TRBV7-2 and TRBJ2-7; 8 nucleotides agree with TRBD1. V lost 1 base and J lost 0; bases outside the gene matches: 2. Per the germline V gene, CDR1 is SGHTA and CDR2 is FQGNSA. The CDR3 has 15 amino acids. The CDR3 is CASSLGTGGSYEQYF. Here the CDR3 DNA reads TGTGCCAGCAGCTTAGGAACAGGGGGCTCCTACGAGCAGTACTTC.

The V gene is TRBV6-5, the J gene TRBJ1-1; TRBD1 agrees at 7 bases. The V and J ends lost 4 bases and 1 base, in that order; junction bases with no gene match: 6. The CDR3 has 15 residues. From germline, CDR1 is MNHEY and CDR2 SVGAGI. The CDR3 loop is CASSSWTGANTEAFF. CDR3 sequence (DNA): TGTGCCAGCAGTTCTTGGACAGGAGCGAACACTGAAGCTTTCTTT.

The chain has TRBV18 and TRBJ2-7, with D possibly matching TRBD1 (5 bases). Germline V gives CDR1 KGHSH, CDR2 LQKENI. This CDR3 is built from 15 residues. V lost 3 bases, J lost 0 bases, and 12 bases lay in between. CDR3 amino acids: CASSPRPGHSYEQYF. CDR3 in DNA: TGTGCCAGCTCACCTCGACCAGGGCACTCCTACGAGCAGTACTTC.

The chain carries TRBV5-1 and TRBJ2-5, with 7 positions matching TRBD1. Germline trimming cut 3 bases from V and 4 bases from J; bases unmatched to any gene: 3. The CDR3 length is 13 residues. Germline CDR1 and CDR2: SGHRS and YFSETQ. CDR3 loop: CASSSRTGETQYF. The DNA of the CDR3 is TGCGCCAGCAGCTCGAGGACAGGAGAGACCCAGTACTTC.

CDR3 sequence (DNA): TGTGCCAGCAGCGTAGGGGCTAGCGGGGGATCGGTCGAGCAGTACTTC. As protein: CASSVGASGGSVEQYF. The chain combines TRBV9 with TRBJ2-7, with TRBD2 matching over 10 bases. With 0 bases clipped from V and 6 bases from J, the junction kept 9 bases outside the gene matches. Germline CDR1 and CDR2: SGDLS and YYNGEE. The CDR3 is made up of 16 amino acids.

A single count supports this clone. The CDR3 sequence: CASRERGGSEQFF. The CDR3 nucleotides are TGTGCCAGCAGGGAGCGGGGGGGAAGTGAGCAGTTCTTC. This chain uses TRBV6-5 with TRBJ2-1; 10 bases line up with TRBD2. Per the germline V gene, CDR1 is MNHEY and CDR2 is SVGAGI. CDR3 length: 13 residues. Trimming removed 6 bases from V and 9 bases from J; junction bases left unmatched: 5.

This clone was seen only a few times. The J gene is TRBJ1-2, the V gene TRBV30; no definite D call. CDR3 length: 11 residues. V was shortened by 7 bases and J by 7 bases, with 13 bases between the two germline ends. The germline gives CDR1 GTSNPN, CDR2 SVGIG (reference sequence). CDR3 protein: CALGYGFGYTF. CDR3 in DNA: TGTGCCTTGGGTTACGGGTTTGGCTACACCTTC.

The V and J genes are TRBV2 and TRBJ1-6; 10 bases line up with TRBD1. Germline lookup yields CDR1 SNHLY and CDR2 FYNNEI. V lost 3 bases to trimming and J lost 0 bases; unmatched junction nucleotides: 2. The CDR3 length is 17 residues. The CDR3 spells CASSEGQGTSYNSPLHF. The CDR3 region has the DNA TGTGCCAGCAGTGAGGGACAGGGGACCTCCTATAATTCACCCCTCCACTTT.

The chain combines TRBV27 with TRBJ2-1, with 8 bases aligning to TRBD1. In germline, CDR1 is MNHEY, CDR2 SMNVEV (reference sequence). Losses at the gene ends were 4 bases for V and 10 bases for J; bases not matched to a gene: 18. The CDR3 covers 17 residues. This CDR3 reads CASSYLSLTGDGSEQFF. CDR3 nucleotides: TGTGCCAGCAGTTATCTTTCCCTGACAGGGGACGGGTCGGAGCAGTTCTTC.

The chain couples TRBV2 to TRBJ2-5; tentatively, D is TRBD1 (5 bases). Germline values: CDR1 SNHLY, CDR2 FYNNEI. This CDR3 comprises 14 residues. The V and J ends lost 4 bases and 0 bases respectively, with 9 bases between them. The DNA of the CDR3 is TGTGCCAGCAGTGTGGGGCCATACCAAGAGACCCAGTACTTC. Protein product: CASSVGPYQETQYF.

The table lists this clone with a few counts. The rearrangement joins TRBV6-5 to TRBJ1-1, with D possibly matching TRBD1 (5 bases). The V end lost 4 bases, the J end lost 3 bases, and 9 bases lay between the germline ends. CDR1 is MNHEY, CDR2 SVGAGI, per germline. This CDR3 has 13 amino acids. Here the CDR3 reads CASSSPGHTEAFF. The CDR3, as DNA: TGTGCCAGCAGTTCCCCAGGGCACACTGAAGCTTTCTTT.

The rearrangement joins TRBV30 to TRBJ1-2, with no clear D. Germline lookup yields CDR1 GTSNPN and CDR2 SVGIG (reference sequence). The CDR3 runs 11 residues. Trimming pared 1 base from V and 5 bases from J, leaving 5 bases between. The CDR3 loop reads CAWSGTYGYTF. DNA of the CDR3: TGTGCCTGGAGTGGAACATATGGCTACACCTTC. Full variable domain (outside the CDR3, taken from reference TRBV30 and TRBJ1-2): SQTIHQWPATLVQPVGSPLSLECTVEGTSNPNLYWYRQAAGRGLQLLFYSVGIGQISSEVPQNLSASRPQDRQFILSSKKLLLSDSGFYLCAWSGTYGYTFGSGTRLTVV.

V usage is TRBV9 and J usage is TRBJ2-3; D might be TRBD2 (5 bases). The CDR3 has 15 residues. Germline loops: CDR1 SGDLS, CDR2 YYNGEE. Trimming shortened V by 4 bases and J by 0 bases, and 12 bases separated the two germline ends. CDR3 loop: CASSPNPGSTDTQYF. The CDR3 nucleotides are TGTGCCAGCAGCCCTAATCCGGGGAGCACAGATACGCAGTATTTT.

V usage is TRBV5-4 and J usage is TRBJ2-3; 7 bases agree with TRBD1. This CDR3 comprises 18 residues. Germline CDR1 reads SGHNT; CDR2 reads YYREEE (reference sequence). J was trimmed by 1 base and V by 1 base; bases with no gene match: 12. The CDR3 sequence is CASSLTSGGQLGTDTQYF. The CDR3 coding sequence is TGTGCCAGCAGCTTGACGTCAGGGGGACAGTTGGGCACAGATACGCAGTATTTT.

This clone was counted between two and nine times. The chain carries TRBV4-2 and TRBJ2-2; 9 bases line up with TRBD2. In germline, CDR1 is LGHNA, CDR2 YNFKEQ. V was pared by 0 bases and J by 4 bases, with 6 bases of the junction left unmatched. This CDR3 is built from 17 residues. In DNA, the CDR3 is TGTGCCAGCAGCCAAGAGTTCCTAGCGGGGCGCACCGGGGAGCTGTTTTTT. Translating it yields CASSQEFLAGRTGELFF.

The chain is built from TRBV14 and TRBJ1-2; perhaps TRBD1 as D (5 bases). CDR1 SGHDN and CDR2 FVKESK come from the germline V gene. The CDR3 runs 13 residues. Trimming took 2 bases from V and 2 from J, leaving 6 bases between them. The chain's CDR3 is CASSQSGNYGYTF. CDR3 in DNA: TGTGCCAGCAGCCAATCAGGGAACTATGGCTACACCTTC.

The chain recombines TRBV6-5 with TRBJ1-4; D not certain. CDR3 length: 16 residues. Germline values: CDR1 MNHEY, CDR2 SVGAGI. The V end was cut by 0 bases, the J end by 8 bases, with 16 bases between. The CDR3 reads CASSYSSPPGREKLFF. In DNA, the CDR3 is TGTGCCAGCAGTTACTCGTCCCCTCCCGGGAGGGAAAAACTGTTTTTT.

This rearrangement joins TRBV9 to TRBJ2-5; D is perhaps TRBD2 (5 bases). The germline V gene has CDR1 SGDLS and CDR2 YYNGEE. The CDR3 consists of 15 residues. The V and J ends lost 1 base and 1 base respectively, with 11 bases between them. CDR3 sequence (DNA): TGTGCCAGCAGCGTATCTTCCAGCGGCCAAGAGACCCAGTACTTC. It codes for CASSVSSSGQETQYF.

The CDR3 region is CASQEGGREQYF. In DNA, the CDR3 is TGTGCCAGCCAAGAAGGCGGAAGGGAGCAGTACTTC. The V gene is TRBV5-4, the J gene TRBJ2-7; unclear D gene. Trimming took off 7 bases at V and 7 bases at J, with 15 bases between the two ends. Germline V CDR1 and CDR2: SGHNT, YYREEE (reference sequence). The CDR3 totals 12 residues.

The chain combines TRBV11-2 with TRBJ2-3, with 7 positions matching TRBD2. J gave up 0 bases and V 1 base, and 7 bases lay outside the gene matches. The length of the CDR3 is 17 residues. Germline-derived CDR1 and CDR2 are SGHAT and FQNNGV. The CDR3 bases are TGTGCCAGCAGCTTAGGGGAGGGAGCGGCTAGCACAGATACGCAGTATTTT. Its protein is CASSLGEGAASTDTQYF.

The gene calls are TRBV27 and TRBJ1-1; TRBD1 agrees at 7 bases. The junction had 9 bases not matched to a gene; V was cut back by 6 bases and J by 5 bases. This CDR3 has 14 residues. CDR1 and CDR2 from the germline V gene are MNHEY and SMNVEV (reference sequence). CDR3 region: CASRSSGGRTEAFF. In DNA form, the CDR3 reads TGTGCCAGCAGAAGCTCAGGGGGGAGGACTGAAGCTTTCTTT.

The chain is built from TRBV5-1 and TRBJ2-4; 7 bases are a match to TRBD1. The junction had 6 bases not matched to a gene; V was cut back by 7 bases and J by 5 bases. This CDR3 has 13 residues. CDR1 and CDR2 from the germline V gene are SGHRS and YFSETQ. The CDR3 loop is CASGDRVENIQYF. In nucleotides, the CDR3 is TGCGCCAGCGGAGACAGGGTCGAAAACATTCAGTACTTC.

This clone was recorded once. V gene TRBV11-1 combines with J gene TRBJ2-7; D might be TRBD2 (6 bases). The V gene's germline CDR1 is SGHAT and CDR2 FQDESV (reference sequence). The V end lost 1 base, the J end lost 3 bases, and 13 bases lay between the germline ends. This CDR3 is built from 15 residues. The CDR3 DNA is TGTGCCAGCAGCTTAGGGGGGGACTCTGGCTACGAGCAGTACTTC. Amino acids: CASSLGGDSGYEQYF.

The J gene is TRBJ1-1, the V gene TRBV6-1, with 8 bases matching TRBD1. This CDR3 has 18 amino acids. In germline, CDR1 is MNHNS, CDR2 SASEGT. With 4 bases clipped from V and 3 bases from J, the junction kept 16 bases outside the gene matches. The CDR3 here is CASSGPGQGSATDTEAFF. CDR3 nucleotide sequence: TGTGCCAGCAGTGGACCCGGACAGGGAAGCGCCACTGACACTGAAGCTTTCTTT.

The chain recombines TRBV6-5 with TRBJ2-3; 10 bases agree with TRBD2. This CDR3 contains 15 residues. In germline, CDR1 is MNHEY, CDR2 SVGAGI. Trimming removed 3 bases from V and 4 bases from J; junction bases left unmatched: 4. In DNA, the CDR3 is TGTGCCAGCAGTTATGCTAGCGGGGGTTCAGATACGCAGTATTTT. Amino acids: CASSYASGGSDTQYF.

This clone was observed a few times. The chain has TRBV9 and TRBJ2-1, with 8 bases aligning to TRBD2. The CDR3 is 15 amino acids. Germline V gives CDR1 SGDLS, CDR2 YYNGEE. V shed 4 bases and J 0 bases; nucleotides not matched to a gene: 3. CDR3: CASSLLAASYNEQFF. The CDR3, as DNA: TGTGCCAGCAGCTTACTAGCGGCCTCCTACAATGAGCAGTTCTTC.

The chain links TRBV5-1 to TRBJ2-5, with D hard to call. CDR1 is SGHRS, CDR2 YFSETQ, per germline. The CDR3 length is 13 residues. V was clipped by 6 bases and J by 5 bases, with 14 bases between them. CDR3 amino acids: CASTSSESETQYF. The CDR3 coding sequence is TGCGCCAGCACCTCGTCAGAATCGGAGACCCAGTACTTC.